These 30 T cell receptor beta chains originate from one sample sequenced in a study of OX40 agonist ivuxolimab in advanced cancers. TCRdb's copy holds only in-frame clones and misses some; the assay was immunoSEQ multiplex PCR. Of 37,000 or so clones listed, approximately 86% are singletons. The sample consisted of CD4+ or CD8+ T cells sorted from blood, taken in a trial of the OX40 agonist ivuxolimab. All receptors come from an adult with an advanced solid tumor such as melanoma, head and neck, liver or kidney cancer.

The chain links TRBV7-8 to TRBJ1-5; D is undetermined. V was cut by 5 bases and J by 7 bases, with 18 bases left in between. CDR1 and CDR2 from the germline V gene are SGHVS and FQNEAQ. This CDR3 is built from 15 residues. CDR3 protein: CASSPSRSGRQPQHF. Written as DNA, the CDR3 is TGTGCCAGCAGCCCGTCGAGGAGCGGGAGACAGCCCCAGCATTTT. Combining the CDR3 with reference TRBV7-8 and TRBJ1-5 gives the whole variable domain GAGVSQSPRYKVAKRGQDVALRCDPISGHVSLFWYQQALGQGPEFLTYFQNEAQLDKSGLPSDRFFAERPEGSVSTLKIQRTQQEDSAVYLCASSPSRSGRQPQHFGDGTRLSIL.

The count of this clone is one. A much larger clone differs by one base, so this may be a read error. V gene TRBV13 combines with J gene TRBJ1-6; 11 nucleotides match TRBD1. Germline trimming cut 3 bases from V and 10 bases from J; bases unmatched to any gene: 8. CDR3 length equals 16 residues. Per the germline V gene, CDR1 is PRHDT and CDR2 is FYEKMQ (reference sequence). The CDR3 spells CASSLDGQGALSPLHF. The CDR3 nucleotides are TGTGCCAGCAGCTTGGATGGACAGGGGGCTCTATCACCCCTCCACTTT.

J is TRBJ2-7 and V is TRBV6-1; no firm D call. With 2 bases removed from V and 5 bases from J, the gap between germline ends came to 10 bases. This CDR3 contains 13 residues. Germline CDR1 is MNHNS and CDR2 is SASEGT. CDR3 region: CASSEFSPDEQYF. The CDR3 DNA sequence: TGTGCCAGCAGTGAATTTAGCCCCGACGAGCAGTACTTC.

The chain is built from TRBV7-7 and TRBJ2-2; 7 bases line up with TRBD1. V lost 5 bases to trimming and J lost 5 bases; unmatched junction nucleotides: 2. Germline V CDR1 and CDR2: SSHAT, FNYEAQ (reference sequence). The CDR3 spans 13 residues. CDR3 loop: CASSRTGTGELFF. The CDR3 DNA reads TGTGCCAGCAGCCGGACAGGAACCGGGGAGCTGTTTTTT.

The chain recombines TRBV5-1 with TRBJ2-4; D is perhaps TRBD1 or TRBD2 (5 bases each). Germline V gene lookup returns CDR1 SGHRS and CDR2 YFSETQ. The CDR3 is made up of 16 amino acids. With 1 base removed from V and 5 bases from J, the gap between germline ends came to 16 bases. CDR3 in DNA: TGCGCCAGCAGCTTGCTTTCCTACGGGGACCAAAACATTCAGTACTTC. Protein product: CASSLLSYGDQNIQYF.

The chain employs TRBV11-2 and TRBJ2-5; no clear D. Trimming removed 4 bases at V and 3 bases at J, with 9 bases between. Germline V CDR1 and CDR2: SGHAT, FQNNGV. This CDR3 is 13 amino acids long. For the CDR3, the DNA is TGTGCCAGCAGCTACGACCTAAAAGAGACCCAGTACTTC. Protein sequence: CASSYDLKETQYF.

The rearrangement uses TRBV19 and TRBJ2-1; D not resolved. Trimming took 5 bases from V and 8 from J, leaving 13 bases between them. Germline V gives CDR1 LNHDA, CDR2 SQIVND (reference sequence). The CDR3 length is 13 residues. The CDR3 DNA is TGTGCCAGTAGTTTCGGATTTGGCGATGAGCAGTTCTTC. Protein: CASSFGFGDEQFF.

J is TRBJ2-2 and V is TRBV12-2; TRBD2 is taken as the D call from the table, unchecked against the DNA. TRBV12-2 is deemed a pseudogene. This CDR3 is built from 15 residues. In DNA form, the CDR3 reads TGTGCAAGTCGCCAAGGACTAGCGCTCACCGGGGAGCTGTTTTTT. The encoded protein is CASRQGLALTGELFF.

The chain links TRBV9 to TRBJ2-1; the D gene is possibly TRBD1 (6 bases). The length of the CDR3 is 13 residues. Germline V CDR1 and CDR2: SGDLS, YYNGEE. V shed 4 bases and J shed 7 bases, with 12 bases lying between them. The CDR3 bases are TGTGCCAGCAGCCCCTACAGGGAGAATGAGCAGTTCTTC. As protein: CASSPYRENEQFF.

This clone is labeled medium-sized (0.01 to 0.1%). The gene calls are TRBV18 and TRBJ2-1; D unresolved. The CDR3 is 15 residues long. V dropped 2 bases and J dropped 5 bases, with 13 bases sitting between them. The germline gives CDR1 KGHSH, CDR2 LQKENI. The CDR3: CASSPAISRNNEQFF. The CDR3 bases are TGTGCCAGCTCACCAGCTATCTCACGTAACAATGAGCAGTTCTTC. Full variable domain (missing parts from reference TRBV18 and TRBJ2-1): NAGVMQNPRHLVRRRGQEARLRCSPMKGHSHVYWYRQLPEEGLKFMVYLQKENIIDESGMPKERFSAEFPKEGPSILRIQQVVRGDSAAYFCASSPAISRNNEQFFGPGTRLTVL.

The chain has TRBV4-2 and TRBJ2-2, with D unresolved. V was cut by 0 bases and J by 6 bases, with 8 bases left in between. Germline V gene sequence: CDR1 LGHNA, CDR2 YNFKEQ. The CDR3 totals 14 residues. In DNA form, the CDR3 reads TGTGCCAGCAGCCAAGATGATTTGTCCGGGGAGCTGTTTTTT. Translation gives CASSQDDLSGELFF.

V gene TRBV7-3 combines with J gene TRBJ1-3; D may be TRBD1 (6 bases). Germline V lookup: CDR1 SGHTA, CDR2 FQGTGA. This CDR3 spans 12 amino acids. Trimming removed 5 bases at V and 8 bases at J, with 10 bases between. CDR3 in amino acids: CASSRKGDTIYF. DNA of the CDR3: TGTGCCAGCAGCCGTAAGGGGGACACCATATATTTT. Full variable domain (missing parts from reference TRBV7-3 and TRBJ1-3): GAGVSQTPSNKVTEKGKYVELRCDPISGHTALYWYRQSLGQGPEFLIYFQGTGAADDSGLPNDRFFAVRPEGSVSTLKIQRTERGDSAVYLCASSRKGDTIYFGEGSWLTVV.

The chain uses TRBV4-1 and TRBJ1-4, with D tentatively TRBD1 (6 bases). V lost 0 bases, J lost 5 bases, and 13 bases lay in between. The CDR3 consists of 16 residues. Germline V gene data show CDR1 as MGHRA and CDR2 as YSYEKL. The DNA for the CDR3 is TGCGCCAGCAGCCAAGAAGGTGGACAGTTGAATGAAAAACTGTTTTTT. It translates to CASSQEGGQLNEKLFF.

The gene calls are TRBV7-2 and TRBJ2-2; 7 positions agree with TRBD1. Germline V CDR1 and CDR2: SGHTA, FQGNSA. The CDR3 length is 15 residues. V shed 6 bases and J 7 bases; nucleotides not matched to a gene: 11. The CDR3 region has the DNA TGTGCCAGCAGTCCAGGGGGTAGGGCACTCGGGGAGCTGTTTTTT. Amino acid sequence: CASSPGGRALGELFF.

J is TRBJ1-5 and V is TRBV30; D not resolved. CDR1 and CDR2 from the germline V gene are GTSNPN and SVGIG (reference sequence). The CDR3 is 12 amino acids. V lost 4 bases and J lost 0, with 4 bases in between. This chain's CDR3 is CAWISSNQPQHF. The CDR3 region has the DNA TGTGCCTGGATAAGTAGCAATCAGCCCCAGCATTTT.

The chain has TRBV2 and TRBJ2-7; D perhaps matches TRBD2 (5 bases). Germline values: CDR1 SNHLY, CDR2 FYNNEI. The V end was cut by 2 bases, the J end by 7 bases, with 9 bases between. The CDR3 is 12 residues long. The CDR3, as DNA: TGTGCCAGCAGTGAACATGAGGGAGAGCAGTACTTC. Its protein is CASSEHEGEQYF. The full variable domain, rest sourced from reference TRBV2 and TRBJ2-7, is EPEVTQTPSHQVTQMGQEVILRCVPISNHLYFYWYRQILGQKVEFLVSFYNNEISEKSEIFDDQFSVERPDGSNFTLKIRSTKLEDSAMYFCASSEHEGEQYFGPGTRLTVT.

The chain couples TRBV2 to TRBJ1-4; D not resolved. The V end lost 6 bases, the J end lost 4 bases, and 12 bases lay between the germline ends. This CDR3 is built from 14 residues. Germline CDR1 reads SNHLY; CDR2 reads FYNNEI. The CDR3: CASRDRADNEKLFF. CDR3 sequence (DNA): TGTGCCAGCAGGGACCGGGCCGATAATGAAAAACTGTTTTTT.

In its sample, this clone was seen a few times. The chain's CDR3 is CASTLPLHTPGSYEQYF. CDR3 DNA: TGTGCCAGCACCCTCCCCCTCCATACTCCAGGCTCCTACGAGCAGTACTTC. This rearrangement joins TRBV2 to TRBJ2-7, with D unclear. The germline V gene has CDR1 SNHLY and CDR2 FYNNEI. This CDR3 region has 17 residues. Deletions cut 7 bases from V and 0 bases from J, with 22 bases between. Full variable domain (remainder filled in from reference TRBV2 and TRBJ2-7): EPEVTQTPSHQVTQMGQEVILRCVPISNHLYFYWYRQILGQKVEFLVSFYNNEISEKSEIFDDQFSVERPDGSNFTLKIRSTKLEDSAMYFCASTLPLHTPGSYEQYFGPGTRLTVT.

This chain connects TRBV18 to TRBJ2-5, with D maybe TRBD1 (7 bases). The V gene's germline CDR1 is KGHSH and CDR2 LQKENI. Trimming removed 0 bases from V and 4 bases from J, with 9 bases in between. The CDR3 runs to 14 residues. The CDR3: CASSPPEGAETQYF. The CDR3 nucleotides read TGTGCCAGCTCACCACCGGAGGGGGCAGAGACCCAGTACTTC.

This clone was detected once. This chain links TRBV10-1 with TRBJ2-3; 11 bases are a match to TRBD2. The junction had 2 bases not matched to a gene; V was cut back by 3 bases and J by 3 bases. The CDR3 has 15 amino acids. In germline, CDR1 is WNHNN, CDR2 SYGVQD (reference sequence). DNA of the CDR3: TGCGCCAGCAGTGATCGACTAGCGGGGACAGATACGCAGTATTTT. Translated: CASSDRLAGTDTQYF.

The chain recombines TRBV7-8 with TRBJ2-3; TRBD2 matches 13 bases. Germline CDR1 is SGHVS and CDR2 is FQNEAQ. The CDR3 extends over 17 amino acids. The junction had 12 bases not matched to a gene; V was cut back by 6 bases and J by 6 bases. The CDR3 here is CASSPLGTSGVQDTQYF. The CDR3 region has the DNA TGTGCCAGCAGTCCTCTCGGGACTAGCGGGGTTCAGGATACGCAGTATTTT.

In DNA, the CDR3 is TGTGCCAGTAGTGGGGTTATTTCAGATACGCAGTATTTT. As protein: CASSGVISDTQYF. V usage is TRBV19 and J usage is TRBJ2-3, with D unclear. The CDR3 totals 13 residues. The V end lost 5 bases, the J end lost 4 bases, and 10 bases lay between the germline ends. CDR1 and CDR2 from the germline V gene are LNHDA and SQIVND (reference sequence). The full variable domain, completed using reference TRBV19 and TRBJ2-3, is DGGITQSPKYLFRKEGQNVTLSCEQNLNHDAMYWYRQDPGQGLRLIYYSQIVNDFQKGDIAEGYSVSREKKESFPLTVTSAQKNPTAFYLCASSGVISDTQYFGPGTRLTVL.

J is TRBJ2-5 and V is TRBV9; 11 nucleotides align to TRBD2. The CDR3 spans 15 residues. The V gene end was trimmed by 0 bases and the J gene end by 4 bases; junction bases not matched to a gene: 2. The germline gives CDR1 SGDLS, CDR2 YYNGEE. The CDR3 protein is CASSVVLAGGETQYF. CDR3 DNA: TGTGCCAGCAGCGTAGTGCTAGCGGGAGGAGAGACCCAGTACTTC.

The chain links TRBV6-6 to TRBJ2-7; weak D call: TRBD1 (5 bases). Germline CDR1 and CDR2: MNHNY and SVGAGI (reference sequence). The CDR3 runs 15 residues. V lost 4 bases, J lost 5 bases, and 18 bases lay in between. The CDR3 DNA is TGTGCCAGCAGTTGGCCTCAGGAGAAGGGGCACGAGCAGTACTTC. Its translation: CASSWPQEKGHEQYF.

This clone has only a few counts. CDR3 sequence: CASSEGTGHTGELFF. The DNA of the CDR3 is TGTGCCAGCAGTGAGGGGACAGGGCACACCGGGGAGCTGTTTTTT. The chain employs TRBV2 and TRBJ2-2, with 9 bases fitting TRBD1. Germline V CDR1 and CDR2: SNHLY, FYNNEI. This CDR3 contains 15 residues. V dropped 3 bases and J dropped 3; count of bases not matched to a gene: 2.

V is TRBV10-1 and J is TRBJ2-1; D could derive from TRBD1 or TRBD2 (5 bases each). V was trimmed by 4 bases and J by 6 bases, leaving 13 bases between them. This CDR3 region has 14 residues. Germline CDR1 reads WNHNN; CDR2 reads SYGVQD (reference sequence). CDR3 sequence (DNA): TGCGCCAGCAGTGTGAGGGCAGGGAGCAATGAGCAGTTCTTC. It yields the protein CASSVRAGSNEQFF.

This clone was picked up one time. The V call is TRBV11-2, the J call TRBJ1-1; 7 bases line up with TRBD1. Unmatched junction bases numbered 2, after V lost 4 bases and J lost 6 bases. CDR3 size: 12 residues. Germline lookup yields CDR1 SGHAT and CDR2 FQNNGV. CDR3 protein: CASSSDRAEAFF. The CDR3 nucleotides read TGTGCCAGCAGCTCCGACAGGGCTGAAGCTTTCTTT.

The chain combines TRBV27 with TRBJ2-2; the D gene is possibly TRBD2 (6 bases). The germline gives CDR1 MNHEY, CDR2 SMNVEV (reference sequence). V dropped 6 bases and J dropped 1 base, with 21 bases sitting between them. The CDR3 spans 18 residues. This chain's CDR3 is CASSEGTGETVNTGELFF. CDR3 sequence (DNA): TGTGCCAGCAGCGAAGGCACGGGGGAGACAGTGAACACCGGGGAGCTGTTTTTT.

The J gene is TRBJ2-3, the V gene TRBV6-4, with a weak D call TRBD2 (6 bases). Between the trimmed V and J ends, which lost 2 bases and 6 bases, there was a span of 12 bases. CDR1 MRHNA and CDR2 SNTAGT come from the germline V gene. The CDR3 loop spans 14 amino acids. CDR3 DNA sequence: TGTGCCAGCAGTGACGAAGCGGGTCGCGATACGCAGTATTTT. Its translation is CASSDEAGRDTQYF.

J is TRBJ2-2 and V is TRBV18; no reliable D call. Germline values: CDR1 KGHSH, CDR2 LQKENI. CDR3 size: 13 residues. Trimming removed 0 bases at V and 9 bases at J, with 8 bases between. The CDR3 is CASSPPSVRELFF. As DNA, the CDR3 is TGTGCCAGCTCACCACCGTCCGTCCGGGAGCTGTTTTTT.